This TCR beta chain is from a study of identical twins. Study results and caveats: The more abundant beta clonotypes in cord blood had fewer insertions, and memory repertoires did not show this.

MiXCR, applied by TCRdb to the 5' RACE reads, yields one record per CDR3 protein. The repertoire has about 340,000 distinct CDR3 sequences, 9% to 15% of them found once; the top ten carry just over 7%. This clonotype was observed a few times. Its cognate antigen is unknown. Trimming pared 0 bases from V and 12 bases from J, leaving 15 bases between. CDR1 is DFQATT and CDR2 is SNEGSKA in the germline V gene (reference sequence). This CDR3 has 14 amino acids. The same specimen was also included in a second study, on yellow fever vaccine responses in identical twins. That source adds: Twins showed a vaccine T cell response that reportedly seemed partly convergent, partly personalized.

This TCR came from a young woman in good health. Sequencing was done on a sample of CD8+ T cells sorted from blood. This chain links TRBV20-1 with TRBJ1-6; no firm D call. CDR3 region: CSARDQRQIVPLHF. CDR3 DNA sequence: TGCAGTGCTAGAGATCAACGGCAGATCGTACCCCTCCACTTT.